The T cell receptor (beta chain) under discussion was sequenced for a study of blood T cell repertoires in COVID-19. Study-wide background: Researchers got acute and convalescent COVID-19 samples from the United States, Italy and Spain. Sources were T cells, B-cell-depleted T cells, or PBMCs; the material itself was cDNA or gDNA.

The V gene's germline CDR1 is MNHEY and CDR2 SVGAGI. V was clipped by 9 bases and J by 7 bases, with 10 bases between them. The CDR3 has 11 residues. Original processing methods: Researchers report that nucleated cell counts were estimated from reference gene primer amplification. The method was immunoSEQ multiplex PCR; TCRdb's version includes in-frame clones alone and lacks a portion of them. That table supplies the V and J calls and clone size; D and trimming were determined from the DNA. The table records under 300,000 clones, approximately 86% of them present only once. The sequencing input was peripheral blood. The rearrangement uses TRBV6-5 and TRBJ1-5; D not certain. This receptor was taken from a woman in her seventies with active or convalescent COVID-19. CDR3 sequence (DNA): TGTGCCAGTGGCAACGGGCAGCCCCAGCATTTT. Its protein product is CASGNGQPQHF.